A single sample gave rise to the 15 T cell receptor beta chains below, sequenced in a study of HIV-infected patients and healthy controls. TCRdb fed the 5' RACE reads into MiXCR, producing one record per CDR3 protein. The repertoire holds around 18,000 distinct CDR3 sequences, with roughly 15% as singletons. What was sequenced was CD8+ T cells from blood. All receptors derive from a human donor in good health.

The chain employs TRBV3-1 and TRBJ2-7; D remains unclear. Trimming removed 1 base at V and 5 bases at J, with 6 bases between. This CDR3 is built from 12 residues. CDR1 is LGHDT and CDR2 is YNNKEL in the germline V gene (reference sequence). CDR3 sequence (DNA): TGTGCCAGCAGCCAAGGTTACGACGAGCAGTACTTC. Translating it yields CASSQGYDEQYF.

The chain combines TRBV15 with TRBJ2-5, with 9 bases lining up with TRBD1. Trimming at V came to 3 bases and at J to 3 bases, leaving 8 bases not matched to a gene. The CDR3 has 16 residues. In germline, CDR1 is LNHNV, CDR2 YYDKDF (reference sequence). The chain's CDR3 is CATSSSSGQGKETQYF. The CDR3 region has the DNA TGTGCCACCAGCAGCAGTTCAGGACAGGGGAAAGAGACCCAGTACTTC.

The chain employs TRBV29-1 and TRBJ2-1; a possible D gene is TRBD2 (6 bases). The CDR3 is 13 amino acids. The V gene's germline CDR1 is SQVTM and CDR2 ANQGSEA. V was trimmed by 5 bases and J by 4 bases, leaving 12 bases between them. CDR3 DNA sequence: TGCAGCGTTCCCCGACTAGATTACAATGAGCAGTTCTTC. This gives the protein CSVPRLDYNEQFF.

The sample holds many counts of this clonotype. The chain combines TRBV5-4 with TRBJ2-1, with D possibly called TRBD1 or TRBD2 (6 bases each). Germline V gene lookup returns CDR1 SGHNT and CDR2 YYREEE (reference sequence). The CDR3 spans 14 residues. V was clipped by 3 bases and J by 9 bases, with 16 bases between them. This CDR3 is CASSYGGGGLEQFF. CDR3 sequence (DNA): TGTGCCAGCAGCTACGGAGGGGGAGGACTTGAGCAGTTCTTC.

This clonotype was counted between two and nine times. This chain connects TRBV6-2 or TRBV6-3 to TRBJ2-7, with 9 positions matching TRBD1. Germline trimming cut 6 bases from V and 0 bases from J; bases unmatched to any gene: 6. This CDR3 has 15 amino acids. Germline CDR1 is MNHEY and CDR2 is SVGEGT. The chain's CDR3 is CASRRTGDSSYEQYF. CDR3 nucleotide sequence: TGTGCCAGCAGGAGGACAGGGGACAGCTCCTACGAGCAGTACTTC.

This clonotype was recorded at least ten times. The V call is TRBV5-1, the J call TRBJ1-2; the D is unclear. This CDR3 has 12 amino acids. V was clipped by 4 bases and J by 2 bases, with 6 bases between them. Germline CDR1 SGHRS, CDR2 YFSETQ. The CDR3 region has the DNA TGCGCCAGCAGCCTCCGAAACTATGGCTACACCTTC. Protein: CASSLRNYGYTF.

V and J are TRBV5-1 and TRBJ2-1; 8 bases line up with TRBD2. Germline values: CDR1 SGHRS, CDR2 YFSETQ. CDR3 size: 14 residues. The CDR3: CQLIRGLDSNEQFF. CDR3 in DNA: TGCCAGCTCATTAGGGGACTAGACTCCAATGAGCAGTTCTTC.

This clonotype was recorded at least ten times. The chain combines TRBV19 with TRBJ2-7; no definite D call. V was shortened by 4 bases and J by 5 bases, with 12 bases between the two germline ends. This CDR3 has 13 residues. The germline gives CDR1 LNHDA, CDR2 SQIVND (reference sequence). CDR3 DNA: TGTGCCAGTAGTACCTCCGGCCCGGACGAGCAGTACTTC. Protein: CASSTSGPDEQYF.

This clonotype was detected ten times or more. The chain employs TRBV7-9 and TRBJ1-5; D not resolved. V was cut by 1 base and J by 7 bases, with 5 bases left in between. The CDR3 has 12 amino acids. The germline V gene encodes CDR1 SEHNR and CDR2 FQNEAQ (reference sequence). The CDR3 DNA is TGTGCCAGCAGCTTAGGTACCCAGCCCCAGCATTTT. It codes for CASSLGTQPQHF.

This clonotype was seen a few times. The rearrangement uses TRBV20-1 and TRBJ2-1, with D unresolved. Germline V gene data show CDR1 as DFQATT and CDR2 as SNEGSKA (reference sequence). CDR3 length: 15 amino acids. V lost 6 bases and J lost 0, with 15 bases in between. The CDR3: CSAVDRESSYNEQFF. For the CDR3, the DNA is TGCAGTGCAGTGGACCGCGAAAGCTCCTACAATGAGCAGTTCTTC.

This clonotype was observed many times. The chain uses TRBV12-3 or TRBV12-4 and TRBJ2-7; 10 bases agree with TRBD1. This CDR3 is built from 15 residues. Trimming removed 11 bases from V and 2 bases from J; junction bases left unmatched: 12. The CDR3 loop is CAPKGQGIWPYEQYF. CDR3 DNA: TGTGCCCCCAAGGGACAGGGGATCTGGCCCTACGAGCAGTACTTC.

The V call is TRBV5-4, the J call TRBJ2-1; 13 bases match TRBD2. CDR1 and CDR2 (germline): SGHNT, YYREEE (reference sequence). The CDR3 totals 14 residues. The V gene end was trimmed by 7 bases and the J gene end by 7 bases; junction bases not matched to a gene: 5. The CDR3 region is CASHWTSGGNEQFF. DNA for the CDR3: TGTGCCAGCCATTGGACTAGCGGGGGTAATGAGCAGTTCTTC.

This clonotype was recorded many times. One junction end disagrees with the germline gene, perhaps due to a read error. This chain connects TRBV18 to TRBJ2-7, with D possibly TRBD1 on 5 matching bases. In germline, CDR1 is KGHSH, CDR2 LQKENI. This CDR3 comprises 14 residues. CDR3 in amino acids: CASSPGVGRDEQHF. CDR3 DNA: TGTGCCAGCTCACCAGGAGTGGGGCGCGACGAGCAGCACTTC.

This clonotype was counted many times. Germline is not matched at one junction end, which may reflect a read error. The genes are TRBV28 and TRBJ2-5; maybe TRBD1 (5 bases). The CDR3 contains 13 residues. Germline CDR1 MDHEN, CDR2 SYDVKM. CDR3 DNA: TGTGCCAGCAGTCTCCACACGTCGGACATCCGGGCCTTC. Its protein product is CASSLHTSDIRAF.

This clonotype was found once. J is TRBJ2-1 and V is TRBV29-1; D not resolved. Per germline, CDR1 SQVTM and CDR2 ANQGSEA. The CDR3 consists of 13 residues. The ends were cut back, 7 bases at V and 0 bases at J, with 10 bases in the middle. The CDR3 DNA reads as TGCAGCGCATACCTATTCTCCTACAATGAGCAGTTCTTC. Its protein product is CSAYLFSYNEQFF.